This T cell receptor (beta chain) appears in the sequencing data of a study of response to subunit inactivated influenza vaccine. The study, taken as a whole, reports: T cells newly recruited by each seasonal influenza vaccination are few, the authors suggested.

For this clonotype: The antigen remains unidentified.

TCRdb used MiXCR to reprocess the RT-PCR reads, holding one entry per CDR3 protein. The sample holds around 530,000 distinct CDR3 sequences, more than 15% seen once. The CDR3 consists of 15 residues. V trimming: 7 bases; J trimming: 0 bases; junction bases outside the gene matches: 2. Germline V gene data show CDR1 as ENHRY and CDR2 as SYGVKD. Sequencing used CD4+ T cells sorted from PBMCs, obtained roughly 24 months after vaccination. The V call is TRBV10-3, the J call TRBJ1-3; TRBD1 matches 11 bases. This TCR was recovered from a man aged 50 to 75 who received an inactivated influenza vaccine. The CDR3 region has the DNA TGTGCCATCACCGGGACAGGGGGCTCTGGAAACACCATATATTTT. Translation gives CAITGTGGSGNTIYF.